The source of this TCR beta chain is a study of T cell repertoires in cytomegalovirus infection. Study overall: In public TCR beta signatures, there were indications of both CMV infection and matching HLA type. Overall study findings and caveats: Within the response measured ex vivo, HLA-C-restricted CMV-specific TCR beta clonotypes were dominant. Cumulative public TCR beta family frequency identified carriers of CMV plus the relevant HLA.

This CDR3 region has 14 residues. Losses at the gene ends were 3 bases for V and 10 bases for J; bases not matched to a gene: 7. Germline CDR1 and CDR2: MGHRA and YSYEKL. One entry per CDR3 protein results from TCRdb running MiXCR on the reads. The sample yields more than 650,000 distinct CDR3 sequences, about a third seen once. Turning to this clonotype: Its antigen is currently unknown.

This chain connects TRBV4-1 to TRBJ2-3; 10 bases match TRBD2. The material sequenced was PBMCs. The receptor was derived from a human donor in good health (CMV status not recorded). Some clones in this sample may be carry-over from other donors' samples. Written as DNA, the CDR3 is TGCGCCAGCAGCCACCCCAGCGGGGGGGCCGCGCAGTATTTT. It encodes CASSHPSGGAAQYF.